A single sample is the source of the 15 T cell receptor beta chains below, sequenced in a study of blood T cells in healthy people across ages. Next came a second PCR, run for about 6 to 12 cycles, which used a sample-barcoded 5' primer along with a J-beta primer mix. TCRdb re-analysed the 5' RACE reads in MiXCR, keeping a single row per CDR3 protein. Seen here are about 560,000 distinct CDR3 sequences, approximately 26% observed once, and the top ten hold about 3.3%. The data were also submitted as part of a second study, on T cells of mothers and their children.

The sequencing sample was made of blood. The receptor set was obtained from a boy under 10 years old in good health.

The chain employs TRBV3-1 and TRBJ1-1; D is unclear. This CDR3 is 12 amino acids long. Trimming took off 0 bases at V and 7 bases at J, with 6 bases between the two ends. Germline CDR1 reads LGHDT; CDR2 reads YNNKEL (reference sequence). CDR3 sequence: CASSQDIGEAFF. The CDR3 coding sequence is TGTGCCAGCAGCCAAGATATTGGTGAAGCTTTCTTT.

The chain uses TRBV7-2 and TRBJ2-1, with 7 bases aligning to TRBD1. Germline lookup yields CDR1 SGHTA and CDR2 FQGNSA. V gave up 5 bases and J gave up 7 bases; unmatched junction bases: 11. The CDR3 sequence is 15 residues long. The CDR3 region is CASSRGGVVVNEQFF. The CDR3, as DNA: TGTGCCAGCAGCCGAGGGGGCGTTGTGGTAAATGAGCAGTTCTTC.

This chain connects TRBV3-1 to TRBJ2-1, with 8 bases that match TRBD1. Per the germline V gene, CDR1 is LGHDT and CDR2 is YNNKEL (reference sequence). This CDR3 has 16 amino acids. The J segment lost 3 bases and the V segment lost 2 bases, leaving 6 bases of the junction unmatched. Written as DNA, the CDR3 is TGTGCCAGCAGCCAACTGGACAGGGATATCTACAATGAGCAGTTCTTC. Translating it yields CASSQLDRDIYNEQFF.

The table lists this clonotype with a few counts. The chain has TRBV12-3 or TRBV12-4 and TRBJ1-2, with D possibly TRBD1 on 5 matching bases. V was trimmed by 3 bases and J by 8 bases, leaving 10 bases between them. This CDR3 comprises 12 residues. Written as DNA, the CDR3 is TGTGCCAGCAGTTTTGGGACTTTGGGCTACACCTTC. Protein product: CASSFGTLGYTF.

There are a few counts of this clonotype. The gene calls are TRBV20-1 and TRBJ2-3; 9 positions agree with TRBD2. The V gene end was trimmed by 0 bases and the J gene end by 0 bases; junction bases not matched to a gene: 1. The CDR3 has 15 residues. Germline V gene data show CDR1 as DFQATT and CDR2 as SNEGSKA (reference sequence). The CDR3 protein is CSARDTSGSTDTQYF. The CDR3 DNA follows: TGCAGTGCTAGAGATACTAGCGGGAGCACAGATACGCAGTATTTT.

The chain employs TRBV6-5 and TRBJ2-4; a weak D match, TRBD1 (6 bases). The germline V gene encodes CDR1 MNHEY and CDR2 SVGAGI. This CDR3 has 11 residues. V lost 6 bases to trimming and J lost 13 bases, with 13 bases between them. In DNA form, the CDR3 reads TGTGCCAGCAGAGCCTCAGGGGTACAGTACTTC. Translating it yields CASRASGVQYF.

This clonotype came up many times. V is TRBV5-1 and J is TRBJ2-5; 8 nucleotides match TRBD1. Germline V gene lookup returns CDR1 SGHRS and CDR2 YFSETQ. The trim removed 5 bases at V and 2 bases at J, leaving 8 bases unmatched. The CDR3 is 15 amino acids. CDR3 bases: TGCGCCAGCAGTCCGACAGGGGCCCGACAAGAGACCCAGTACTTC. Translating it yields CASSPTGARQETQYF. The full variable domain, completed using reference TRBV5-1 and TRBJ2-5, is KAGVTQTPRYLIKTRGQQVTLSCSPISGHRSVSWYQQTPGQGLQFLFEYFSETQRNKGNFPGRFSGRQFSNSRSEMNVSTLELGDSALYLCASSPTGARQETQYFGPGTRLLVL.

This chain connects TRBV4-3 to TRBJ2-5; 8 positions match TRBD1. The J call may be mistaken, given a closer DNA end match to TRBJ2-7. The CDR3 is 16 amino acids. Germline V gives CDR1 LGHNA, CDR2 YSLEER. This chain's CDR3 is CASSQTPGQGPYEQYF. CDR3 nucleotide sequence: TGCGCCAGCAGCCAAACCCCAGGACAGGGCCCCTACGAGCAGTACTTC.

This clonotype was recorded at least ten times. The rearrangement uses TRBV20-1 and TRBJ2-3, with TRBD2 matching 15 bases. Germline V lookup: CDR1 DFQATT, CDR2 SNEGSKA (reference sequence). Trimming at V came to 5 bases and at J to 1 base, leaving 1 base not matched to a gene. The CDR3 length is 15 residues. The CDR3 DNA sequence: TGCAGTGCTGGACTAGCGGGGGGGCGCACAGATACGCAGTATTTT. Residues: CSAGLAGGRTDTQYF.

The CDR3 reads CSVVRDPSTDTQYF. CDR3 nucleotide sequence: TGCAGCGTTGTAAGGGACCCGAGCACAGATACGCAGTATTTT. The chain combines TRBV29-1 with TRBJ2-3; the D call may be TRBD1 or TRBD2 (5 bases each). The V gene's germline CDR1 is SQVTM and CDR2 ANQGSEA. V was cut by 4 bases and J by 0 bases, with 11 bases left in between. This CDR3 contains 14 residues.

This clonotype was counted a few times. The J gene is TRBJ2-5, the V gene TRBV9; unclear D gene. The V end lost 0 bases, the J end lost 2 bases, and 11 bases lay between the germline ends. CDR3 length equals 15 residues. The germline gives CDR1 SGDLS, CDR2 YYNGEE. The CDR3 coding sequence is TGTGCCAGCAGCGTAGCTTCCGGGCGGCAAGAGACCCAGTACTTC. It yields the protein CASSVASGRQETQYF. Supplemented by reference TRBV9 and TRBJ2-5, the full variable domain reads DSGVTQTPKHLITATGQRVTLRCSPRSGDLSVYWYQQSLDQGLQFLIQYYNGEERAKGNILERFSAQQFPDLHSELNLSSLELGDSALYFCASSVASGRQETQYFGPGTRLLVL.

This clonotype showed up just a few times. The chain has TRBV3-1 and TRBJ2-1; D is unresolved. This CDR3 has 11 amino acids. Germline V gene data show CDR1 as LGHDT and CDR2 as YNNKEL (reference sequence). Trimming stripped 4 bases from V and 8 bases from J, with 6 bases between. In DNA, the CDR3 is TGTGCCAGCAGCCTTTTCTATGAGCAGTTCTTC. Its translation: CASSLFYEQFF.

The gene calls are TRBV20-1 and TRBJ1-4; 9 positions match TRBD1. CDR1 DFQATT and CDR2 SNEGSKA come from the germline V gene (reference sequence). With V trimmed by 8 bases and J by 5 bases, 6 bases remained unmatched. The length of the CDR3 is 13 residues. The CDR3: CSWRTGVNEKLFF. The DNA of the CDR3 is TGCAGTTGGCGGACAGGGGTGAATGAAAAACTGTTTTTT.

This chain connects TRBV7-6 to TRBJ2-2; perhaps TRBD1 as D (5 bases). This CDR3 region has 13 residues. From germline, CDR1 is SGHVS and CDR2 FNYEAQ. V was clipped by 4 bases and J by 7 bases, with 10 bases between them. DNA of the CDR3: TGTGCCAGCAGCTACAGACAGCTCGGGGAGCTGTTTTTT. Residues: CASSYRQLGELFF.

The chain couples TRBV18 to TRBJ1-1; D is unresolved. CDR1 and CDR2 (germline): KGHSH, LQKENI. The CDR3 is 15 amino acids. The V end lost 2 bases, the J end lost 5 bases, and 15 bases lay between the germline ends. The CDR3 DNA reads TGTGCCAGCTCACCAAGGTTTGGGGAGGAGACTGAAGCTTTCTTT. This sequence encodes CASSPRFGEETEAFF. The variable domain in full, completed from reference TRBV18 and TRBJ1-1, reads NAGVMQNPRHLVRRRGQEARLRCSPMKGHSHVYWYRQLPEEGLKFMVYLQKENIIDESGMPKERFSAEFPKEGPSILRIQQVVRGDSAAYFCASSPRFGEETEAFFGQGTRLTVV.